One and the same sample provided the 10 T cell receptor beta chains below, sequenced in a study of cytomegalovirus exposure and HLA in healthy donors. Primers for the PCR totalled 60 Vbeta and 13 Jbeta. The data were produced by immunoSEQ multiplex PCR, yet TCRdb's version contains in-frame clones alone and is incomplete. This sample carries roughly 120,000 clones, 67% of them seen once, and the ten largest clones take about 8.5%. Material for sequencing was PBMCs. All receptors come from a man between 18 and 29 years old in good health and CMV-seropositive.

The chain joins TRBV10-2 to TRBJ1-5, with D tentatively TRBD1 (5 bases). This CDR3 is 15 amino acids long. Germline loops: CDR1 WSHSY, CDR2 SAAADI. The V end was cut by 3 bases, the J end by 7 bases, with 16 bases between. DNA of the CDR3: TGCGCCAGCAGTGAAGACGGGGGTTGGAGGCAGCCCCAGCATTTT. Translated: CASSEDGGWRQPQHF.

The V gene is TRBV10-3, the J gene TRBJ1-1; D gene ambiguous. Germline V gives CDR1 ENHRY, CDR2 SYGVKD. Trimming shortened V by 6 bases and J by 5 bases, and 16 bases separated the two germline ends. This CDR3 is 14 amino acids long. CDR3 residues: CAISSGMIETEAFF. CDR3 nucleotides: TGTGCCATCAGCTCCGGGATGATAGAGACTGAAGCTTTCTTT.

J is TRBJ2-3 and V is TRBV6-1; D is uncertain. The CDR3 length is 11 residues. The germline gives CDR1 MNHNS, CDR2 SASEGT. V was clipped by 4 bases and J by 5 bases, with 4 bases between them. The CDR3 reads CASSGIDTQYF. DNA of the CDR3: TGTGCCAGCAGTGGTATAGATACGCAGTATTTT.

The chain couples TRBV6-5 to TRBJ1-6; D unclear. CDR3 size: 15 residues. Germline V gives CDR1 MNHEY, CDR2 SVGAGI. Trimming removed 0 bases from V and 14 bases from J, with 17 bases in between. CDR3 loop: CASSYSIAGLRTLHF. The CDR3 coding sequence is TGTGCCAGCAGTTACTCGATTGCGGGCCTCCGTACCCTCCACTTT.

V is TRBV6-6 and J is TRBJ2-1, with 10 bases fitting TRBD2. V shed 5 bases and J 10 bases; nucleotides not matched to a gene: 14. CDR1 and CDR2 (germline): MNHNY, SVGAGI (reference sequence). The CDR3 has 16 residues. The CDR3 DNA follows: TGTGCCAGCAGTCGGGGACTAGCGATGTCTACGGGCGAGCAGTTCTTC. Protein sequence: CASSRGLAMSTGEQFF.

This chain joins TRBV28 and TRBJ2-5, with 9 bases identical to TRBD1. Germline V gene data show CDR1 as MDHEN and CDR2 as SYDVKM. The J segment lost 4 bases and the V segment lost 6 bases, leaving 0 bases of the junction unmatched. CDR3 length equals 12 residues. CDR3 in DNA: TGTGCCAGCAGGACAGGGGGAGAGACCCAGTACTTC. Translation: CASRTGGETQYF. Combining the CDR3 with reference TRBV28 and TRBJ2-5 gives the whole variable domain DVKVTQSSRYLVKRTGEKVFLECVQDMDHENMFWYRQDPGLGLRLIYFSYDVKMKEKGDIPEGYSVSREKKERFSLILESASTNQTSMYLCASRTGGETQYFGPGTRLLVL.

The chain recombines TRBV27 with TRBJ1-5; TRBD1 matches 7 bases. Trimming took 4 bases from V and 4 from J; bases not matched to a gene: 1. The CDR3 spans 13 residues. The germline V gene has CDR1 MNHEY and CDR2 SMNVEV (reference sequence). The DNA of the CDR3 is TGTGCCAGCAGTTCGGACAGGAATCAGCCCCAGCATTTT. This codes for CASSSDRNQPQHF.

A few counts support this clone. The chain carries TRBV19 and TRBJ1-4; 9 bases align to TRBD1. V dropped 10 bases and J dropped 6; count of bases not matched to a gene: 12. The V gene's germline CDR1 is LNHDA and CDR2 SQIVND (reference sequence). The CDR3 sequence is 15 residues long. The CDR3 nucleotides are TGTGCCACAGGGACAGGGCTGGGGTTTGATGAAAAACTGTTTTTT. This codes for CATGTGLGFDEKLFF.

This clone was found a few times. The V gene is TRBV4-1, the J gene TRBJ1-2; maybe TRBD1 (5 bases). Looked up from germline, CDR1 is MGHRA and CDR2 is YSYEKL. This CDR3 is 15 amino acids long. Trimming pared 0 bases from V and 5 bases from J, leaving 13 bases between. CDR3 residues: CASSQDWRGSYGYTF. The DNA for the CDR3 is TGCGCCAGCAGCCAAGATTGGAGGGGATCGTATGGCTACACCTTC.

The rearrangement uses TRBV6-6 and TRBJ1-2; D not resolved. This CDR3 is built from 15 residues. CDR1 MNHNY and CDR2 SVGAGI come from the germline V gene (reference sequence). Trimming left V 6 bases short and J 4 bases short, with 18 bases between. CDR3 residues: CASSGVGSGIYGYTF. Here the CDR3 DNA reads TGTGCCAGCAGCGGTGTAGGATCGGGGATCTATGGCTACACCTTC.